Following are 24 T cell receptor beta chains from one sample sequenced in a study of T cell responses to AZD1222 COVID-19 vaccine. Sequencing used immunoSEQ multiplex PCR; TCRdb keeps in-frame clones, though not all of them. The sample records about 200,000 clones, around 94% being singletons. The sample here was peripheral blood, taken 28 days after the second dose of the MenACWY control vaccine. These receptors were obtained from an adult who received the MenACWY meningococcal vaccine as a control.

V is TRBV6-5 and J is TRBJ2-5; D possibly corresponds to TRBD2 (5 bases). The CDR3 is 13 amino acids. Deletions cut 7 bases from V and 4 bases from J, with 13 bases between. Germline V CDR1 and CDR2: MNHEY, SVGAGI. CDR3 sequence reads: CASMRTGVETQYF. CDR3 sequence (DNA): TGTGCCAGCATGAGGACTGGTGTAGAGACCCAGTACTTC.

This sequence joins TRBV6-5 and TRBJ2-5; 7 positions match TRBD1. J lost 5 bases, V lost 7 bases, and 10 bases had no gene match. Per the germline V gene, CDR1 is MNHEY and CDR2 is SVGAGI. The CDR3 is 14 residues long. The CDR3 loop reads CASTDRTGGETQYF. The DNA of the CDR3 is TGTGCCAGCACGGACCGGACAGGTGGGGAGACCCAGTACTTC.

The chain joins TRBV3-1 (or the pseudogene TRBV3-2) to TRBJ1-1; D gene unclear. The germline gives CDR1 LGHDT, CDR2 YNNKEL (reference sequence). CDR3 size: 12 residues. V lost 0 bases, J lost 11 bases, and 10 bases lay in between. For the CDR3, the DNA is TGTGCCAGCAGCCAAGAAATCGGTAGCGCTTTCTTT. Residues: CASSQEIGSAFF.

This CDR3 reads CASSPVKDTQYF. CDR3 in DNA: TGTGCCAGCAGCCCAGTCAAGGATACGCAGTATTTT. The genes are TRBV9 and TRBJ2-3, with D hard to call. CDR1 SGDLS and CDR2 YYNGEE come from the germline V gene. The CDR3 consists of 12 residues. Trimming stripped 4 bases from V and 6 bases from J, with 9 bases between.

The gene calls are TRBV11-1 and TRBJ1-1, with D tentatively TRBD1 (5 bases). CDR3 length equals 16 residues. The V gene lost 5 bases and the J gene lost 3 bases, with 19 bases spanning the gap. The germline V gene has CDR1 SGHAT and CDR2 FQDESV (reference sequence). The CDR3 region is CASSMGRGNRHTEAFF. CDR3 nucleotides: TGTGCCAGCAGCATGGGGCGGGGAAACCGTCACACTGAAGCTTTCTTT.

The chain has TRBV6-5 and TRBJ1-2; 8 bases are a match to TRBD1. Germline lookup yields CDR1 MNHEY and CDR2 SVGAGI. With 2 bases clipped from V and 4 bases from J, the junction kept 3 bases outside the gene matches. The CDR3 covers 14 residues. The CDR3 here is CASSYAGGRYGYTF. The CDR3 DNA follows: TGTGCCAGCAGTTACGCAGGGGGCCGCTATGGCTACACCTTC.

This chain connects TRBV7-3 to TRBJ1-6; possible D gene TRBD1, 6 bases. The CDR3 consists of 14 residues. Germline V lookup: CDR1 SGHTA, CDR2 FQGTGA. V was clipped by 4 bases and J by 8 bases, with 12 bases between them. The chain's CDR3 is CASSSRGFDSPLHF. CDR3 DNA sequence: TGTGCCAGCAGCTCAAGGGGGTTTGATTCACCCCTCCACTTT.

The chain joins TRBV28 to TRBJ2-7, with TRBD2 as a possible D gene (6 bases). Trimming removed 5 bases at V and 4 bases at J, with 21 bases between. Germline V gene data show CDR1 as MDHEN and CDR2 as SYDVKM. The CDR3 is 16 residues long. The CDR3 sequence: CASSLTAGPTGYEQYF. The CDR3 DNA follows: TGTGCCAGCAGTCTTACCGCGGGGCCAACGGGGTACGAGCAGTACTTC.

This chain uses TRBV5-4 with TRBJ1-6; 10 nucleotides match TRBD1. With 4 bases clipped from V and 3 bases from J, the junction kept 1 base outside the gene matches. Germline lookup yields CDR1 SGHNT and CDR2 YYREEE (reference sequence). The CDR3 runs to 15 residues. The CDR3 nucleotides are TGTGCCAGCAGCGGGGACAGGGGCTATAATTCACCCCTCCACTTT. It translates to CASSGDRGYNSPLHF.

This CDR3 is CASSLTGVGNEQFF. CDR3 nucleotide sequence: TGCGCCAGCAGCTTGACTGGGGTGGGGAATGAGCAGTTCTTC. This sequence joins TRBV5-1 and TRBJ2-1; no definite D call. In germline, CDR1 is SGHRS, CDR2 YFSETQ. The CDR3 has 14 amino acids. V was cut by 1 base and J by 7 bases, with 12 bases left in between.

This clone was counted a single time. The chain combines TRBV7-9 with TRBJ2-1; maybe TRBD2 (5 bases). In germline, CDR1 is SEHNR, CDR2 FQNEAQ (reference sequence). The CDR3 contains 15 residues. The ends were cut back, 7 bases at V and 8 bases at J, with 21 bases in the middle. The CDR3 nucleotides are TGTGCCAGCAATTCACCGCACTTTCGGGAACATGAGCAGTTCTTC. Its protein product is CASNSPHFREHEQFF.

The CDR3 DNA reads as TGTGCCACCAGCAGAGACCTGGGCACAGATACGCAGTATTTT. Translated, it gives CATSRDLGTDTQYF. The gene calls are TRBV15 and TRBJ2-3; D is undetermined. V was trimmed by 0 bases and J by 1 base, leaving 5 bases between them. The CDR3 consists of 14 residues. Germline CDR1 reads LNHNV; CDR2 reads YYDKDF (reference sequence).

V usage is TRBV28 and J usage is TRBJ1-1; D is ambiguous. Trimming shortened V by 2 bases and J by 1 base, and 11 bases separated the two germline ends. This CDR3 contains 15 residues. The germline V gene has CDR1 MDHEN and CDR2 SYDVKM. Written as DNA, the CDR3 is TGTGCCAGCAGTTTACCCTTCGGGCAGAACACTGAAGCTTTCTTT. It translates to CASSLPFGQNTEAFF.

The chain combines TRBV4-3 with TRBJ2-2, with 9 bases that match TRBD1. J lost 3 bases, V lost 3 bases, and 5 bases had no gene match. Germline V gives CDR1 LGHNA, CDR2 YSLEER. The CDR3 extends over 16 amino acids. CDR3 DNA sequence: TGCGCCAGCAGCCAGCGACAGGGGGTCGACACCGGGGAGCTGTTTTTT. Residues: CASSQRQGVDTGELFF.

This chain uses TRBV5-8 with TRBJ1-6; tentative D call: TRBD1 (5 bases). V was trimmed by 1 base and J by 10 bases, leaving 12 bases between them. CDR3 length equals 14 residues. CDR1 is SGHTS and CDR2 is YDEGEE in the germline V gene. The CDR3 DNA is TGTGCCAGCAGCTTGCGTCAGGGTGGGTCACCCCTCCACTTT. Translating gives CASSLRQGGSPLHF.

The V and J genes are TRBV28 and TRBJ1-2; tentatively, D is TRBD1 (5 bases). Germline V lookup: CDR1 MDHEN, CDR2 SYDVKM. V lost 10 bases and J lost 1, with 16 bases in between. This CDR3 region has 14 residues. The CDR3 DNA follows: TGTGCCACCCCGGGGGGGTTCGGTAACTATGGCTACACCTTC. Its protein is CATPGGFGNYGYTF.

The chain couples TRBV19 to TRBJ2-7; 10 nucleotides line up with TRBD1. Germline V gene sequence: CDR1 LNHDA, CDR2 SQIVND (reference sequence). Trimming at V came to 1 base and at J to 5 bases, leaving 8 bases not matched to a gene. The CDR3 extends over 16 amino acids. The DNA for the CDR3 is TGTGCCAGTAGTATAGGAACCGGGACAGGGGACCACGAGCAGTACTTC. It is translated as CASSIGTGTGDHEQYF. Filled out from reference TRBV19 and TRBJ2-7, the complete variable domain reads DGGITQSPKYLFRKEGQNVTLSCEQNLNHDAMYWYRQDPGQGLRLIYYSQIVNDFQKGDIAEGYSVSREKKESFPLTVTSAQKNPTAFYLCASSIGTGTGDHEQYFGPGTRLTVT.

In its sample, this clone was seen once. This rearrangement joins TRBV3-1 (or the pseudogene TRBV3-2) to TRBJ1-1; 8 positions match TRBD1. The CDR3 consists of 15 residues. V lost 3 bases, J lost 4 bases, and 7 bases stayed unmatched. Germline V gene lookup returns CDR1 LGHDT and CDR2 YNNKEL (reference sequence). For the CDR3, the DNA is TGTGCCAGCAGCCAGAGGGGACAGGTGAGCACTGAAGCTTTCTTT. Amino acids: CASSQRGQVSTEAFF.

The chain uses TRBV5-5 and TRBJ2-1, with D perhaps TRBD2 (5 bases). This CDR3 contains 14 residues. From germline, CDR1 is SGHKS and CDR2 YYEKEE (reference sequence). The V and J ends lost 0 bases and 6 bases respectively, with 10 bases between them. The CDR3 DNA follows: TGTGCCAGCAGCTTGGAATGGCGGGCCAATGAGCAGTTCTTC. Translating it yields CASSLEWRANEQFF.

This chain uses TRBV4-2 with TRBJ2-2; 11 nucleotides match TRBD2. Germline V gene data show CDR1 as LGHNA and CDR2 as YNFKEQ. The CDR3 totals 17 residues. J was trimmed by 0 bases and V by 4 bases; bases with no gene match: 4. The CDR3 sequence: CASSLPSGGSNTGELFF. Here the CDR3 DNA reads TGTGCCAGCAGCCTACCTAGCGGGGGGTCGAACACCGGGGAGCTGTTTTTT.

The rearrangement joins TRBV4-1 to TRBJ2-3; D is perhaps TRBD1 (8 bases). Trimming took off 0 bases at V and 0 bases at J, with 16 bases between the two ends. Germline CDR1 is MGHRA and CDR2 is YSYEKL. The CDR3 consists of 18 residues. CDR3 DNA: TGCGCCAGCAGCCAAGATGGAGACAGGGGAGGGAGCACAGATACGCAGTATTTT. It encodes CASSQDGDRGGSTDTQYF.

The J gene is TRBJ1-6, the V gene TRBV5-1; D is ambiguous. CDR1 and CDR2 (germline): SGHRS, YFSETQ. The CDR3 length is 14 residues. The V end was cut by 4 bases, the J end by 11 bases, with 16 bases between. The CDR3 DNA is TGCGCCAGCAGCCTCACCCCAATGCTTGCACCCCTCCACTTT. Protein product: CASSLTPMLAPLHF.

The chain carries TRBV5-1 and TRBJ2-1, with 7 bases aligning to TRBD1. Germline-derived CDR1 and CDR2 are SGHRS and YFSETQ. This CDR3 spans 15 amino acids. The ends lost 4 bases at V and 7 bases at J; junction bases unmatched: 11. CDR3 bases: TGCGCCAGCAGCGGGGACAGCCGCCTCGGAAATGAGCAGTTCTTC. Translated, it gives CASSGDSRLGNEQFF. Using reference TRBV5-1 and TRBJ2-1 for the parts outside the CDR3, the full variable domain is KAGVTQTPRYLIKTRGQQVTLSCSPISGHRSVSWYQQTPGQGLQFLFEYFSETQRNKGNFPGRFSGRQFSNSRSEMNVSTLELGDSALYLCASSGDSRLGNEQFFGPGTRLTVL.

The V call is TRBV2, the J call TRBJ1-6; D gene unclear. Trimming pared 9 bases from V and 0 bases from J, leaving 15 bases between. The CDR3 length is 16 residues. Germline-derived CDR1 and CDR2 are SNHLY and FYNNEI. CDR3 DNA sequence: TGTGCCAGTAGAGCGGGGTCTAGCTCCTATAATTCACCCCTCCACTTT. This sequence encodes CASRAGSSSYNSPLHF.